This entry lists 5 T cell receptor beta chains sequenced from one sample in a study of control samples from healthy donors and cancer patients. The repertoire was sequenced with immunoSEQ multiplex PCR; TCRdb's copy has only in-frame clones and lacks some. The data contain under 130,000 clones, about 80% of them singletons. Input material: blood. Receptors originate from a woman aged 45-60 years in good health.

This clone has just a few counts. This chain connects TRBV7-3 to TRBJ1-5; D might be TRBD1 (6 bases). CDR3 length: 15 residues. Deletions cut 4 bases from V and 4 bases from J, with 14 bases between. Germline CDR1 and CDR2: SGHTA and FQGTGA. Here the CDR3 reads CASSSSGHPNQPQHF. CDR3 sequence (DNA): TGTGCCAGCAGCTCATCGGGACACCCTAATCAGCCCCAGCATTTT.

The rearrangement links TRBV13 to TRBJ2-2, with 12 bases aligning to TRBD2. Looked up from germline, CDR1 is PRHDT and CDR2 is FYEKMQ (reference sequence). V was pared by 5 bases and J by 5 bases, with 9 bases of the junction left unmatched. CDR3 length: 17 amino acids. For the CDR3, the DNA is TGTGCCAGCAGCGCAACGTGGACTAGCGGGATAACCGGGGAGCTGTTTTTT. This gives the protein CASSATWTSGITGELFF.

This chain joins TRBV18 and TRBJ2-7, with 16 bases fitting TRBD2. Losses at the gene ends were 3 bases for V and 7 bases for J; bases not matched to a gene: 3. From germline, CDR1 is KGHSH and CDR2 LQKENI. This CDR3 has 15 residues. CDR3 nucleotide sequence: TGTGCCAGCTCACCGGGACTAGCGGGGGGGCTTGAGCAGTACTTC. Its protein product is CASSPGLAGGLEQYF.

The chain combines TRBV25-1 with TRBJ2-3; D ambiguous. In germline, CDR1 is MGHDK, CDR2 SYGVNS. The CDR3 spans 13 residues. V was clipped by 2 bases and J by 2 bases, with 5 bases between them. CDR3 nucleotide sequence: TGTGCCAGCAGTGAAACGGTCACAGATACGCAGTATTTT. Translation: CASSETVTDTQYF.

The chain couples TRBV5-1 to TRBJ2-4, with D possibly TRBD2 on 6 matching bases. This CDR3 contains 14 residues. Deletions cut 1 base from V and 4 bases from J, with 9 bases between. In germline, CDR1 is SGHRS, CDR2 YFSETQ. The DNA for the CDR3 is TGCGCCAGCAGCTTGATAGCGGAAAAAAACATTCAGTACTTC. Its protein product is CASSLIAEKNIQYF.